One and the same sample provided the 17 T cell receptor beta chains below, sequenced in a study of T-cell memory formation after mild COVID-19. TCRdb fed the 5' RACE reads into MiXCR, producing one record per CDR3 protein. The data contain 150,000 to 200,000 distinct CDR3 sequences, roughly a fifth of them singletons. Sequenced: PBMCs or a T cell subset sorted from them (not recorded which). All receptors derive from an adult woman who had mild COVID-19 (a few samples of this study predate the infection). Cell type and time point are not known.

The V and J genes are TRBV6-4 and TRBJ2-2, with unresolved D. The V gene's germline CDR1 is MRHNA and CDR2 SNTAGT. The CDR3 length is 16 residues. V was clipped by 3 bases and J by 0 bases, with 11 bases between them. This CDR3 reads CASSESSQTNTGELFF. In DNA, the CDR3 is TGTGCCAGCAGTGAAAGTAGTCAGACGAACACCGGGGAGCTGTTTTTT.

A few counts support this clonotype. DNA for the CDR3: TGTGCCAGCAGCTTGGGGGGCTACGAAGTGCAGTACTTC. Amino acids: CASSLGGYEVQYF. J is TRBJ2-7 and V is TRBV7-6, with D perhaps matching TRBD1 or TRBD2 (6 bases each). Germline V gene data show CDR1 as SGHVS and CDR2 as FNYEAQ. The CDR3 has 13 residues. Trimming removed 3 bases at V and 9 bases at J, with 15 bases between.

This clonotype occurred a few times. CDR3 DNA: TGTGCCAGCAGCTTCGGGACTAGCGGCTCCTACAATGAGCAGTTCTTC. It specifies CASSFGTSGSYNEQFF. V gene TRBV7-6 combines with J gene TRBJ2-1, with 11 bases identical to TRBD2. Germline V gene lookup returns CDR1 SGHVS and CDR2 FNYEAQ. V dropped 3 bases and J dropped 0; count of bases not matched to a gene: 1. This CDR3 comprises 16 residues. The whole variable domain, filled in from reference TRBV7-6 and TRBJ2-1, reads GAGVSQSPRYKVTKRGQDVALRCDPISGHVSLYWYRQALGQGPEFLTYFNYEAQQDKSGLPNDRFSAERPEGSISTLTIQRTEQRDSAMYRCASSFGTSGSYNEQFFGPGTRLTVL.

The chain joins TRBV7-9 to TRBJ2-7; D is possibly TRBD1 or TRBD2 (5 bases each). CDR1 is SEHNR, CDR2 FQNEAQ, per germline (reference sequence). The CDR3 is made up of 13 amino acids. V lost 7 bases and J lost 1, with 11 bases in between. Written as DNA, the CDR3 is TGTGCCAGCACCGGGACGGTATCCTACGAGCAGTACTTC. Translation gives CASTGTVSYEQYF.

This clonotype has just a few counts. J is TRBJ1-2 and V is TRBV5-1; TRBD1 matches 9 bases. The CDR3 runs to 17 residues. V lost 4 bases, J lost 5 bases, and 15 bases stayed unmatched. Germline-derived CDR1 and CDR2 are SGHRS and YFSETQ. The CDR3 protein is CASSPGTGTSGGYGYTF. In nucleotides, the CDR3 is TGCGCCAGCAGCCCGGGGACAGGGACGTCTGGGGGGTATGGCTACACCTTC.

This clonotype came up a few times. V usage is TRBV5-1 and J usage is TRBJ2-5; 7 nucleotides line up with TRBD1. The CDR3 extends over 14 amino acids. The V and J ends lost 0 bases and 5 bases, in that order; junction bases with no gene match: 4. Looked up from germline, CDR1 is SGHRS and CDR2 is YFSETQ. The CDR3 protein is CASSLVTGYETQYF. CDR3 coding DNA: TGCGCCAGCAGCTTGGTGACAGGGTACGAGACCCAGTACTTC.

There are many counts of this clonotype. The chain carries TRBV29-1 and TRBJ2-5; TRBD2 matches 10 bases. This CDR3 has 13 residues. From germline, CDR1 is SQVTM and CDR2 ANQGSEA. For the CDR3, the DNA is TGCAGTTCTTGGACTAGCGGTGAAGAGACCCAGTACTTC. Translated, it gives CSSWTSGEETQYF.

J is TRBJ2-7 and V is TRBV7-9; 10 nucleotides match TRBD1. J was trimmed by 0 bases and V by 8 bases; bases with no gene match: 7. CDR3 size: 15 residues. Per germline, CDR1 SEHNR and CDR2 FQNEAQ (reference sequence). CDR3 in DNA: TGTGCCAGCTCTCCAGGGACAGGGGTCTCCTACGAGCAGTACTTC. Its protein product is CASSPGTGVSYEQYF.

Ten or more counts support this clonotype. The chain couples TRBV7-9 to TRBJ2-7; 8 bases align to TRBD2. The CDR3 runs 16 residues. With 5 bases clipped from V and 1 base from J, the junction kept 10 bases outside the gene matches. Germline V gene data show CDR1 as SEHNR and CDR2 as FQNEAQ (reference sequence). The CDR3 protein is CASSPAGLAGSYEQYF. The CDR3 nucleotides read TGTGCCAGCAGCCCGGCGGGGTTAGCGGGATCCTACGAGCAGTACTTC. The full variable domain, its missing parts supplied by reference TRBV7-9 and TRBJ2-7, is DTGVSQNPRHKITKRGQNVTFRCDPISEHNRLYWYRQTLGQGPEFLTYFQNEAQLEKSRLLSDRFSAERPKGSFSTLEIQRTEQGDSAMYLCASSPAGLAGSYEQYFGPGTRLTVT.

This rearrangement joins TRBV25-1 to TRBJ1-2; D gene uncertain. Per germline, CDR1 MGHDK and CDR2 SYGVNS. Trimming shortened V by 5 bases and J by 5 bases, and 12 bases separated the two germline ends. This CDR3 contains 13 residues. In nucleotides, the CDR3 is TGTGCCAGCAGTCGTCAGGAAGGATATGGCTACACCTTC. Translation gives CASSRQEGYGYTF.

The chain is built from TRBV7-8 and TRBJ2-5; D gene unclear. Deletions cut 1 base from V and 4 bases from J, with 13 bases between. Germline V gene lookup returns CDR1 SGHVS and CDR2 FQNEAQ. The CDR3 length is 15 residues. The CDR3: CASSLVLGSGETQYF. For the CDR3, the DNA is TGTGCCAGCAGCTTAGTCCTCGGTAGTGGAGAGACCCAGTACTTC.

Only a few counts were recorded for this clonotype. The genes are TRBV29-1 and TRBJ2-3; D possibly matches TRBD1 or TRBD2 (6 bases each). The V end lost 6 bases, the J end lost 5 bases, and 18 bases lay between the germline ends. This CDR3 is built from 14 residues. Germline V gene sequence: CDR1 SQVTM, CDR2 ANQGSEA. The CDR3 sequence: CSVPGGGMGDTQYF. The CDR3 DNA is TGCAGCGTCCCCGGAGGGGGAATGGGAGATACGCAGTATTTT.

CDR3 residues: CASSLTGTDYYEQYF. CDR3 sequence (DNA): TGTGCCAGTAGTCTAACCGGGACAGACTATTACGAGCAGTACTTC. The rearrangement links TRBV19 to TRBJ2-7; 7 bases fit TRBD1. V lost 5 bases, J lost 4 bases, and 11 bases stayed unmatched. Per germline, CDR1 LNHDA and CDR2 SQIVND (reference sequence). The CDR3 runs to 15 residues.

The V and J genes are TRBV27 and TRBJ2-3; D uncertain. The CDR3 has 12 amino acids. V dropped 5 bases and J dropped 4 bases, with 7 bases sitting between them. Germline values: CDR1 MNHEY, CDR2 SMNVEV (reference sequence). The CDR3 region has the DNA TGTGCCAGCAGTGCACCAGCAGATACGCAGTATTTT. Translating gives CASSAPADTQYF.

This chain connects TRBV9 to TRBJ2-1, with 15 bases identical to TRBD2. From germline, CDR1 is SGDLS and CDR2 YYNGEE. V trimming: 2 bases; J trimming: 8 bases; junction bases outside the gene matches: 5. The CDR3 is 16 residues long. In DNA form, the CDR3 reads TGTGCCAGCAGCGTTGGGACTAGCGGGGGGTCGGATGAGCAGTTCTTC. It codes for CASSVGTSGGSDEQFF.

V is TRBV5-4 and J is TRBJ2-5; D unresolved. Germline CDR1 SGHNT, CDR2 YYREEE (reference sequence). Trimming left V 0 bases short and J 4 bases short, with 13 bases between. The CDR3 length is 15 residues. This CDR3 is CASSLGSGTAETQYF. The CDR3 DNA reads TGTGCCAGCAGCTTGGGGTCGGGTACGGCAGAGACCCAGTACTTC.

This clonotype turned up a few times. This chain uses TRBV7-9 with TRBJ1-1; D is perhaps TRBD1 (5 bases). The V end lost 5 bases, the J end lost 4 bases, and 11 bases lay between the germline ends. The length of the CDR3 is 13 residues. Looked up from germline, CDR1 is SEHNR and CDR2 is FQNEAQ (reference sequence). CDR3 protein: CASSPRQTTEAFF. As DNA, the CDR3 is TGTGCCAGCAGCCCAAGACAGACCACTGAAGCTTTCTTT.